This TCR beta chain was documented in a study of identical twins. Unique molecular identifiers were present on the cDNA, which also gained a universal primer site by template switching. TCRdb recomputed calls from the 5' RACE reads with MiXCR, one row per CDR3 protein. Of fewer than 550,000 distinct CDR3 sequences listed, over 12% are singletons. Findings of the study overall: Potential partial confounding of zero-insertion analyses by invariant MAIT and iNKT cells was noted.

This clonotype turned up a few times. What it binds is unknown. These data were likewise used in another study, on yellow fever vaccine responses in identical twins.

This clonotype was sampled from a woman aged 18-29 years in good health. The source material was CD4+ T cells sorted from blood.

The CDR3 reads CASSLPGYNSPLHF. The CDR3 region has the DNA TGCGCCAGCAGCCTTCCAGGGTATAATTCACCCCTCCACTTT. This rearrangement joins TRBV5-1 to TRBJ1-6, with D perhaps TRBD1 (5 bases). V lost 4 bases to trimming and J lost 4 bases, with 9 bases between them. The CDR3 is made up of 14 amino acids. CDR1 and CDR2 from the germline V gene are SGHRS and YFSETQ.